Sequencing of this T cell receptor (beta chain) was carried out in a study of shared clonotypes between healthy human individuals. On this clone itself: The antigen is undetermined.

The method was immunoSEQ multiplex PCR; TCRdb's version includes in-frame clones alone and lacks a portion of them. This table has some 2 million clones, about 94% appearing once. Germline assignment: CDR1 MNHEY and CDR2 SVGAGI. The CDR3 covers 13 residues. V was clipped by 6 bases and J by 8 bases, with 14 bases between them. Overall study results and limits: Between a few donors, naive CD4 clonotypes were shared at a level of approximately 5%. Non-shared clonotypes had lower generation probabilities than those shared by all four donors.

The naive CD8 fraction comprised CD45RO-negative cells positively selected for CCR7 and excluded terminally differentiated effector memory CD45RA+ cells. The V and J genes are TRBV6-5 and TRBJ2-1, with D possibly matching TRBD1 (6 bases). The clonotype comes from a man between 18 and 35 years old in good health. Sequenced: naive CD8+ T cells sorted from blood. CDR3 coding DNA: TGTGCCAGCAGCTATAACAGGGTCGATGAGCAGTTCTTC. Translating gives CASSYNRVDEQFF.